The T cell receptor beta chain under discussion was sequenced for a study of T cells expressing NK-cell markers (dated by TCRdb to about 2020). For the wider study: Fewer than ten donors provided sorted CD3+CD56+NKG2C+, CD3+CD56+NKG2C- and CD3+CD56-NKG2C+ T-cell subsets, whose TCR beta-chain repertoires were profiled. Seven of the eight sequenced donors were HCMV-seropositive and one was HCMV-seronegative. Randomly selected healthy volunteers, three men and five women, were used as the eight sequenced donors. Sequencing of the libraries produced 2 x 150 bp reads on Illumina HiSeq 2000/2500, MiSeq or NextSeq. What the work shows at the level of the full study, not this receptor alone: Those dominant clonotypes were again the most abundant among CD3+CD56-NKG2C+ cells in several donors, at about 28.3-65%. For 6 or 7 donors, the dominant CD3+CD56+NKG2C+ clonotypes were among the top 10 CD8+ clonotypes and accounted for 1.0-7.0% of CD8+ T cells. Whether the expanded NKG2C-expressing T cell clones were specific for HCMV antigens remained unclear.

Note on this clonotype: It has no known antigen specificity.

The CDR3 has 15 amino acids, counting the end cysteine and phenylalanine. DNA is not recorded here. The germline V gene sets CDR1 to SQVTM and CDR2 to ANQGSEA. HCMV serostatus was determined by detecting HCMV-specific IgG in serum with a commercial ELISA kit. Peripheral blood mononuclear cells were isolated from blood by Ficoll density gradient centrifugation. TCRdb shows the sequencer as Illumina HiSeq 2000. 5'RACE template switching, by which a universal primer site and unique molecular identifiers were added, was used to make TCR beta cDNA libraries. Priming for cDNA synthesis came from the TCR beta constant segment, and two successive PCR amplification steps followed. In the paper's pipeline: MIGEC was used to demultiplex reads and group the reads by UMI, and MiTCR was used to assemble and quantify clonotypes. To exclude erroneous sequences, only TCR cDNA sequences supported by at least two reads were retained. Downstream repertoire analysis used the tcR package, and clonotypes were matched across fractions by CDR3 nucleotide sequence plus V segment. VDJmatch was used to annotate antigen specificity against VDJdb, with one amino acid substitution in CDR3 allowed. TCRdb reprocessed the reads, so every CDR3 protein sequence counts as one entry and DNA is not shown. These V and J calls originate from TCRdb's pipeline instead of the authors' own analysis. The data table for this sample lists about 460,000 distinct CDR3 sequences. The ten largest account for roughly 1.4% of the sample.

Sequencing input: blood T cells: a sorted CD56 or NKG2C T cell subset, CD4+ or CD8+ T cells, or bulk PBMC T cells (not recorded which). The receptor was derived from a woman aged 50 to 60 in good health. Donor details come from another sample of the same person, matched by shared clones. Recombination connected TRBV29-1 to TRBJ2-2; without DNA, the TCRdb call of TRBD2 cannot be checked. The CDR3 region reads CSVAPGLVGTGELFF.